This note documents a single T cell receptor beta chain sequence. The sample originates from a study of blood T cell repertoires in COVID-19. Across the study: T cells, B-cell-depleted T cells, or PBMCs provided the cDNA or gDNA that served as material.

This CDR3 has 14 residues. The germline gives CDR1 SEHNR, CDR2 FQNEAQ (reference sequence). Trimming took 1 base from V and 5 from J, leaving 11 bases between them. Under the authors' procedure: Counts of nucleated cells, estimated from reference gene primer amplification, were obtained. The assay was immunoSEQ multiplex PCR, and TCRdb's table has in-frame clones only and misses some. The V and J calls and clone size come from that table; D and trimming were worked out from the DNA. This table holds some 14,000 clones, 83% found once. V and J are TRBV7-9 and TRBJ1-2; D gene unclear. The sequence was collected from a woman aged 55-75 years with acute or convalescent COVID-19. Sequenced sample: peripheral blood. The CDR3 loop is CASSLGFSQYGYTF. The CDR3 DNA reads TGTGCCAGCAGCTTAGGGTTTAGTCAATATGGCTACACCTTC. The variable domain in full, completed from reference TRBV7-9 and TRBJ1-2, reads DTGVSQNPRHKITKRGQNVTFRCDPISEHNRLYWYRQTLGQGPEFLTYFQNEAQLEKSRLLSDRFSAERPKGSFSTLEIQRTEQGDSAMYLCASSLGFSQYGYTFGSGTRLTVV.